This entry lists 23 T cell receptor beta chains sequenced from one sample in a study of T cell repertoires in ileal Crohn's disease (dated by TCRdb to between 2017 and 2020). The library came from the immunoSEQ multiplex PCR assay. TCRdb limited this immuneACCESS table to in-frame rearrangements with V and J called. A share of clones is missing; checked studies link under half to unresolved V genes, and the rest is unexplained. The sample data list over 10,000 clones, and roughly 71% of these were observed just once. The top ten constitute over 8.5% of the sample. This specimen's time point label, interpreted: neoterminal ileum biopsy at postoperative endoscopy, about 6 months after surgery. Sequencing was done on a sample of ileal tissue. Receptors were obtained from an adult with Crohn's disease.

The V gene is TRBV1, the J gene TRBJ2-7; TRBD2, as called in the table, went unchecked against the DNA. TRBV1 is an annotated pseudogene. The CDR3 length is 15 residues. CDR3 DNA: TGCACCAGCAGCCCCGAAAGAGGTATTTCCTACGAGCAGTACTTC. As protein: CTSSPERGISYEQYF.

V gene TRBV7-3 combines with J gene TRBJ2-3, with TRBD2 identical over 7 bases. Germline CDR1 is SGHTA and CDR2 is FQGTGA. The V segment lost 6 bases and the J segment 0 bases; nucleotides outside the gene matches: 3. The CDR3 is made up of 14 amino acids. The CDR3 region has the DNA TGTGCCAGCAGTTTCGGGGGGAGCACAGATACGCAGTATTTT. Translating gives CASSFGGSTDTQYF.

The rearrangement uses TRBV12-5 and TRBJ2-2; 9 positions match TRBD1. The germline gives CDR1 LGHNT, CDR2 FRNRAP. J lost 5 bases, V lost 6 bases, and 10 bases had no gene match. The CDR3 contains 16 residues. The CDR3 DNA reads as TGTGCTAGTGGGCCTCCTACAGGGGGCTGGACCGGGGAGCTGTTTTTT. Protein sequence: CASGPPTGGWTGELFF. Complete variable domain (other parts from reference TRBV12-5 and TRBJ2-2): DARVTQTPRHKVTEMGQEVTMRCQPILGHNTVFWYRQTMMQGLELLAYFRNRAPLDDSGMPKDRFSAEMPDATLATLKIQPSEPRDSAVYFCASGPPTGGWTGELFFGEGSRLTVL.

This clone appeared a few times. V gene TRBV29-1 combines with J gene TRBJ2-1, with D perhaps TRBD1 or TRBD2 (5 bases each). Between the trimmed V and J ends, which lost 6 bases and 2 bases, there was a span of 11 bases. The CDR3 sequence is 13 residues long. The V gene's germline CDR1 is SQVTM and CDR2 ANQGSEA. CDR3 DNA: TGCAGCGTCGGGGCGACTCCCTACAATGAGCAGTTCTTC. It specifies CSVGATPYNEQFF.

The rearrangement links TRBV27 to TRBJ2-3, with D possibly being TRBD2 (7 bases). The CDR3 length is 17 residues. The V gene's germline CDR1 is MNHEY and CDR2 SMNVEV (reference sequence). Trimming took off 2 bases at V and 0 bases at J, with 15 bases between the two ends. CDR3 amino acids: CASSLGGRGTSTDTQYF. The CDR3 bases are TGTGCCAGCAGTTTAGGGGGGAGGGGGACTAGCACAGATACGCAGTATTTT.

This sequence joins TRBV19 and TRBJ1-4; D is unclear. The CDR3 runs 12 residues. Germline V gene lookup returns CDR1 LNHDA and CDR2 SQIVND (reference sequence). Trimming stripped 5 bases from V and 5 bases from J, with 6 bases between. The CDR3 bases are TGTGCCAGTAGTGTCAAAAATGAAAAACTGTTTTTT. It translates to CASSVKNEKLFF.

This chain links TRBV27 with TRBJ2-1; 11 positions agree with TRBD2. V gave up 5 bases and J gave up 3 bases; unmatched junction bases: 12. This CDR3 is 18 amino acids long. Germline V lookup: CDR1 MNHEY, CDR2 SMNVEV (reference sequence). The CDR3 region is CASSPEVSSGGGYNEQFF. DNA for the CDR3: TGTGCCAGCAGTCCCGAAGTTAGTAGCGGGGGGGGCTACAATGAGCAGTTCTTC.

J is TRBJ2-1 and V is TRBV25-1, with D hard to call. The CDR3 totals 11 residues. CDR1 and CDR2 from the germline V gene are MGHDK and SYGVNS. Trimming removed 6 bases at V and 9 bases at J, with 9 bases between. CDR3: CASRTEAEQFF. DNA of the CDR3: TGTGCCAGCAGAACGGAAGCTGAGCAGTTCTTC.

The CDR3 is CSVDRSEGYTF. The CDR3 DNA follows: TGCAGCGTTGACAGGAGCGAAGGCTACACCTTC. V and J are TRBV29-1 and TRBJ1-2, with no clear D. Per the germline V gene, CDR1 is SQVTM and CDR2 is ANQGSEA. The CDR3 has 11 residues. V lost 3 bases to trimming and J lost 8 bases, with 10 bases between them.

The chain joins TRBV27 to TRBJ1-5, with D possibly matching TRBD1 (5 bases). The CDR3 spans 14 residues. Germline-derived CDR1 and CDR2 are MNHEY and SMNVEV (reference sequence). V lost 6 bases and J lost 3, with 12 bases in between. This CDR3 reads CASRPRTLNQPQHF. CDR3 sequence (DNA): TGTGCCAGCAGACCCCGGACACTCAATCAGCCCCAGCATTTT.

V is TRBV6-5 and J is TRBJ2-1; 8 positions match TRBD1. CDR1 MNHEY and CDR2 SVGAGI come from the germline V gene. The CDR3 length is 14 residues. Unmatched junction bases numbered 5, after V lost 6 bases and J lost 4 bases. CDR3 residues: CASSRDRLYNEQFF. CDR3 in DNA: TGTGCCAGCAGCAGGGACAGGCTGTACAATGAGCAGTTCTTC.

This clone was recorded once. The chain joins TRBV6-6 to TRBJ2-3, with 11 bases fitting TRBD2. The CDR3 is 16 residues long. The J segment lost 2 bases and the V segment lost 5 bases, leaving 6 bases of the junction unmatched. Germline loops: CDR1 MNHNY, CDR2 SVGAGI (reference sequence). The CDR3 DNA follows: TGTGCCAGCAGTGGGCGACTAGCGGGGAACACAGATACGCAGTATTTT. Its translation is CASSGRLAGNTDTQYF.

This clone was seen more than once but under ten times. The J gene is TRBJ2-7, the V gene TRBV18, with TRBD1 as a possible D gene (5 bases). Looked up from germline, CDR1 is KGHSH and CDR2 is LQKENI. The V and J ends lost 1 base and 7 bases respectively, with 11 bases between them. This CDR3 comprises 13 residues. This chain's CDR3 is CASSPHRGREQYF. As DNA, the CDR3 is TGTGCCAGCTCACCACATAGGGGAAGAGAGCAGTACTTC.

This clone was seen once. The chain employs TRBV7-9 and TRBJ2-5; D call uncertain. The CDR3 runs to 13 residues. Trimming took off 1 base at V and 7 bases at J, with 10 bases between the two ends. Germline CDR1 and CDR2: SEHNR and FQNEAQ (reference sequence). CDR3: CASSLVGSLTQYF. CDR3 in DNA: TGTGCCAGCAGCTTAGTGGGGTCCTTGACCCAGTACTTC.

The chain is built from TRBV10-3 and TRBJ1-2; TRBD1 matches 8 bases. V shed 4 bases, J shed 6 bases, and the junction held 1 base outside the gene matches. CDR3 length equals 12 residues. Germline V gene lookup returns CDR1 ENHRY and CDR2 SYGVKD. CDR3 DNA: TGTGCCATCAGTGCAGGGGGCAATGGCTACACCTTC. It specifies CAISAGGNGYTF.

In DNA, the CDR3 is TGTGCCAGCAGGGGGAAATTGGGTGGCACTGAAGCTTTCTTT. Its translation is CASRGKLGGTEAFF. The chain links TRBV27 to TRBJ1-1, with unresolved D. V lost 6 bases and J lost 4, with 15 bases in between. Germline V gives CDR1 MNHEY, CDR2 SMNVEV (reference sequence). The CDR3 spans 14 residues.

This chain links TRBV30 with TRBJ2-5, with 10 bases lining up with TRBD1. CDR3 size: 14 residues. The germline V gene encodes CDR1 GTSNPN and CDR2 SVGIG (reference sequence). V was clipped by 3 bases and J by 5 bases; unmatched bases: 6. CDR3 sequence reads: CAWRAGTGVETQYF. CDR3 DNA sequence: TGTGCCTGGAGAGCCGGGACAGGGGTGGAGACCCAGTACTTC.

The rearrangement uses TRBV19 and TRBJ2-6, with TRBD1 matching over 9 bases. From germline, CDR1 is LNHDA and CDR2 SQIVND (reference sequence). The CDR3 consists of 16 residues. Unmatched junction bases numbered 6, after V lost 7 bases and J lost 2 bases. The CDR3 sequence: CASTDRGSAGANVLTF. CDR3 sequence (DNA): TGTGCCAGTACCGACAGGGGGTCAGCTGGGGCCAACGTCCTGACTTTC. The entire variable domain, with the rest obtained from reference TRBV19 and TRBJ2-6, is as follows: DGGITQSPKYLFRKEGQNVTLSCEQNLNHDAMYWYRQDPGQGLRLIYYSQIVNDFQKGDIAEGYSVSREKKESFPLTVTSAQKNPTAFYLCASTDRGSAGANVLTFGAGSRLTVL.

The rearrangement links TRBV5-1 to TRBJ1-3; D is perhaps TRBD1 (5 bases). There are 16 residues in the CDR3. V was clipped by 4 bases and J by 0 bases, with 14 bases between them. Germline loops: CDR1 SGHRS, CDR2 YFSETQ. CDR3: CASSRDVADSGNTIYF. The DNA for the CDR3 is TGCGCCAGCAGCAGGGACGTCGCGGACTCTGGAAACACCATATATTTT. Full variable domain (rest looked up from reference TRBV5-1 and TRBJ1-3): KAGVTQTPRYLIKTRGQQVTLSCSPISGHRSVSWYQQTPGQGLQFLFEYFSETQRNKGNFPGRFSGRQFSNSRSEMNVSTLELGDSALYLCASSRDVADSGNTIYFGEGSWLTVV.

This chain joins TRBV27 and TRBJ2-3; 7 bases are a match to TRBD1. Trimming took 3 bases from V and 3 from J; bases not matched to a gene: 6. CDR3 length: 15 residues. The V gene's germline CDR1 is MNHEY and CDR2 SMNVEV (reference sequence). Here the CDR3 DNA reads TGTGCCAGCAGTTTGAGGGCCAGGGGGACAGATACGCAGTATTTT. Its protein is CASSLRARGTDTQYF.

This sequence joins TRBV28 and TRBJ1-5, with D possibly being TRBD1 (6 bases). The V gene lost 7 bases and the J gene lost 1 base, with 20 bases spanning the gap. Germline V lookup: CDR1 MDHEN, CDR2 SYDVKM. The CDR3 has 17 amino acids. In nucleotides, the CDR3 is TGTGCCAGCACCCCCTCGTCAGGGGTAGGGAGCAATCAGCCCCAGCATTTT. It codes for CASTPSSGVGSNQPQHF.

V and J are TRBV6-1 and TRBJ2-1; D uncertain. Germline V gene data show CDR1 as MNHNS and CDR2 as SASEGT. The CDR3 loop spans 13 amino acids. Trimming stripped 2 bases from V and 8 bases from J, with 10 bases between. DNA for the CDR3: TGTGCCAGCAGTGAACAGGTTTTGTATGAGCAGTTCTTC. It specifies CASSEQVLYEQFF.

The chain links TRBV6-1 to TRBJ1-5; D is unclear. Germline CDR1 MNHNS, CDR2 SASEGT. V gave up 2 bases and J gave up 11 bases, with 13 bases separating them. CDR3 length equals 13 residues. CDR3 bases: TGTGCCAGCAGTGAATCCCCCGTCCAGGCCCAGCATTTT. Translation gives CASSESPVQAQHF.